The 19 T cell receptor beta chains below were found in one sample sequenced in a study of neurological immune-mediated disorders. In TCRdb, the 5' RACE reads were re-called with MiXCR into one record per CDR3 protein. The data contain more than 55,000 distinct CDR3 sequences, roughly 10% of them singletons. Time point: longitudinal time-point 2. The sequencing input was PBMCs. These receptors were obtained from a man aged 30 to 39 in good health.

This clonotype was detected ten times or more. V and J are TRBV11-3 and TRBJ2-2; 10 positions agree with TRBD1. The CDR3 length is 15 residues. J gave up 5 bases and V 3 bases, and 3 bases lay outside the gene matches. CDR1 is SGHNT, CDR2 YENEEA, per germline. CDR3 region: CASSFGQGETGELFF. In DNA, the CDR3 is TGTGCCAGCAGCTTCGGACAGGGGGAAACCGGGGAGCTGTTTTTT.

This clonotype was observed at least ten times. The chain recombines TRBV2 with TRBJ2-1; D remains ambiguous. Germline V gene data show CDR1 as SNHLY and CDR2 as FYNNEI. The CDR3 covers 15 residues. The germline V and J ends were trimmed by 6 bases and 0 bases, with 12 bases remaining between them. The CDR3 bases are TGTGCCAGCAGCCCAACTCCGAGCTCCTACAATGAGCAGTTCTTC. It translates to CASSPTPSSYNEQFF.

This clonotype was detected many times. The V gene is TRBV28, the J gene TRBJ2-1, with 8 bases identical to TRBD2. Germline CDR1 reads MDHEN; CDR2 reads SYDVKM. The V gene end was trimmed by 6 bases and the J gene end by 2 bases; junction bases not matched to a gene: 21. The CDR3 has 20 amino acids. CDR3 protein: CASSFWSWGSGTRTYNEQFF. As DNA, the CDR3 is TGTGCCAGCAGCTTTTGGTCCTGGGGTAGCGGGACTAGGACCTACAATGAGCAGTTCTTC.

The V gene is TRBV7-2, the J gene TRBJ1-2; no definite D call. The V end lost 5 bases, the J end lost 4 bases, and 8 bases lay between the germline ends. CDR1 SGHTA and CDR2 FQGNSA come from the germline V gene. The CDR3 loop spans 12 amino acids. As DNA, the CDR3 is TGTGCCAGCAGCCGAGACATCTATGGCTACACCTTC. This encodes CASSRDIYGYTF.

This clonotype has a count of ten or more. This rearrangement joins TRBV7-2 to TRBJ2-2, with 10 bases aligning to TRBD2. The CDR3 spans 17 residues. Losses at the gene ends were 0 bases for V and 6 bases for J; bases not matched to a gene: 7. Germline CDR1 is SGHTA and CDR2 is FQGNSA. CDR3 in amino acids: CASSLALAGVIPGELFF. In DNA, the CDR3 is TGTGCCAGCAGCTTAGCGCTAGCGGGAGTGATTCCCGGGGAGCTGTTTTTT. The full variable domain, completed using reference TRBV7-2 and TRBJ2-2, is GAGVSQSPSNKVTEKGKDVELRCDPISGHTALYWYRQSLGQGLEFLIYFQGNSAPDKSGLPSDRFSAERTGGSVSTLTIQRTQQEDSAVYLCASSLALAGVIPGELFFGEGSRLTVL.

This clonotype has at least ten counts. The rearrangement links TRBV14 to TRBJ2-3; 9 bases match TRBD1. The V gene end was trimmed by 4 bases and the J gene end by 0 bases; junction bases not matched to a gene: 8. Germline V CDR1 and CDR2: SGHDN, FVKESK. The CDR3 covers 17 residues. The CDR3 coding sequence is TGTGCCAGCAGCCCTGTTGTGGGGACAGGGAGCACAGATACGCAGTATTTT. Residues: CASSPVVGTGSTDTQYF.

This clonotype was seen ten or more times. The chain uses TRBV28 and TRBJ2-3; perhaps TRBD1 as D (6 bases). Germline CDR1 MDHEN, CDR2 SYDVKM. This CDR3 has 14 amino acids. Trimming stripped 6 bases from V and 4 bases from J, with 14 bases between. The CDR3 nucleotides are TGTGCCAGCAGCAAAGGGGGATCCGCAGATACGCAGTATTTT. This translates into CASSKGGSADTQYF. The whole variable domain, remainder taken from reference TRBV28 and TRBJ2-3, is DVKVTQSSRYLVKRTGEKVFLECVQDMDHENMFWYRQDPGLGLRLIYFSYDVKMKEKGDIPEGYSVSREKKERFSLILESASTNQTSMYLCASSKGGSADTQYFGPGTRLTVL.

As to this clonotype: This could be a read error, since a much larger clone is one nucleotide away. V is TRBV7-9 and J is TRBJ1-4; TRBD1 matches 7 bases. Germline V CDR1 and CDR2: SEHNR, FQNEAQ (reference sequence). This CDR3 spans 14 amino acids. The CDR3 nucleotides are TGTGCCAGCAGCTTCGAGGGGGCAAATGAAAATCTGTTTTTT. This sequence encodes CASSFEGANENLFF.

This clonotype was seen repeatedly, ten times or more. The CDR3 nucleotides are TGTGCCAGCATGGTGGGCGGAGGGAACTCCTACGAGCAGTACTTC. Its translation: CASMVGGGNSYEQYF. The V call is TRBV28, the J call TRBJ2-7; D may be TRBD2 (6 bases). Germline V gene lookup returns CDR1 MDHEN and CDR2 SYDVKM. V lost 7 bases and J lost 0, with 16 bases in between. This CDR3 has 15 residues.

V and J are TRBV3-1 and TRBJ2-1; maybe TRBD2 (5 bases). This CDR3 is 13 amino acids long. Trimming removed 3 bases from V and 7 bases from J, with 10 bases in between. CDR1 and CDR2 from the germline V gene are LGHDT and YNNKEL (reference sequence). CDR3 coding DNA: TGTGCCAGCAGCCACCTACTAGTTAATGAGCAGTTCTTC. This codes for CASSHLLVNEQFF.

The chain uses TRBV28 and TRBJ1-4; possible D gene TRBD1, 5 bases. The CDR3 is made up of 15 amino acids. V lost 2 bases to trimming and J lost 3 bases, with 10 bases between them. Germline V gene data show CDR1 as MDHEN and CDR2 as SYDVKM. The CDR3 DNA reads TGTGCCAGCAGTTTAGGGGGTCCAGCTAATGAAAAACTGTTTTTT. Protein sequence: CASSLGGPANEKLFF.

This clonotype appeared many times. The chain employs TRBV28 and TRBJ1-6, with D possibly TRBD1 on 5 matching bases. CDR3 length: 15 amino acids. From germline, CDR1 is MDHEN and CDR2 SYDVKM. With 4 bases removed from V and 11 bases from J, the gap between germline ends came to 18 bases. CDR3 in amino acids: CASSSTGTTGAPLHF. Here the CDR3 DNA reads TGTGCCAGCAGTTCCACCGGGACCACTGGTGCACCCCTCCACTTT. The complete variable domain, with remaining parts taken from reference TRBV28 and TRBJ1-6, reads DVKVTQSSRYLVKRTGEKVFLECVQDMDHENMFWYRQDPGLGLRLIYFSYDVKMKEKGDIPEGYSVSREKKERFSLILESASTNQTSMYLCASSSTGTTGAPLHFGNGTRLTVT.

This clonotype was detected many times. CDR3 nucleotides: TGCAGTGCCCCCAGTCTTTTTTCCGGGGGCGATGAAAAACTGTTTTTT. It specifies CSAPSLFSGGDEKLFF. The chain links TRBV20-1 to TRBJ1-4; possibly TRBD1 for D (6 bases). The CDR3 has 16 amino acids. CDR1 and CDR2 from the germline V gene are DFQATT and SNEGSKA (reference sequence). The germline V and J ends were trimmed by 6 bases and 6 bases, with 23 bases remaining between them.

There are many counts of this clonotype. The J gene is TRBJ2-4, the V gene TRBV21-1; TRBD1, as called in the table, went unchecked against the DNA. TRBV21-1 is a recognized pseudogene. The CDR3 spans 13 residues. CDR3 sequence reads: CASSKVEGHIQYF. The DNA for the CDR3 is TGTGCCAGCAGCAAAGTTGAGGGGCACATTCAGTACTTC.

This clonotype was seen at least ten times. The rearrangement joins TRBV20-1 to TRBJ2-7; D is possibly TRBD1 or TRBD2 (5 bases each). CDR1 and CDR2 (germline): DFQATT, SNEGSKA (reference sequence). The CDR3 loop spans 16 amino acids. Trimming shortened V by 3 bases and J by 0 bases, and 18 bases separated the two germline ends. The CDR3 DNA sequence: TGCAGTGCTAGCGGGGCTGGATACCGGAGCTCCTACGAGCAGTACTTC. It translates to CSASGAGYRSSYEQYF.

This clonotype was picked up many times. The rearrangement uses TRBV7-9 and TRBJ1-2; the D is unclear. Germline CDR1 is SEHNR and CDR2 is FQNEAQ (reference sequence). Deletions cut 5 bases from V and 4 bases from J, with 17 bases between. This CDR3 comprises 15 residues. CDR3 protein: CASSAIMDLGYGYTF. As DNA, the CDR3 is TGTGCCAGCAGCGCGATCATGGACTTGGGCTATGGCTACACCTTC.

Many counts were recorded for this clonotype. The chain carries TRBV12-3 or TRBV12-4 and TRBJ2-3; unclear D gene. This CDR3 spans 16 amino acids. Trimming stripped 3 bases from V and 7 bases from J, with 20 bases between. Written as DNA, the CDR3 is TGTGCCAGCAGTTTTGCTCTGAGCGAGCCTGGAAATACGCAGTATTTT. Translated, it gives CASSFALSEPGNTQYF.

This clonotype was recorded at least ten times. The V and J genes are TRBV18 and TRBJ2-7; 12 nucleotides align to TRBD1. The CDR3 extends over 14 amino acids. CDR1 is KGHSH and CDR2 is LQKENI in the germline V gene. Germline trimming cut 4 bases from V and 3 bases from J; bases unmatched to any gene: 1. The CDR3 coding sequence is TGTGCCAGCTCACGGGACAGGGGGCTCTACGAGCAGTACTTC. Residues: CASSRDRGLYEQYF.

V gene TRBV6-6 combines with J gene TRBJ2-6; no definite D call. This CDR3 spans 14 amino acids. Germline V gene sequence: CDR1 MNHNY, CDR2 SVGAGI (reference sequence). V was shortened by 5 bases and J by 4 bases, with 9 bases between the two germline ends. The CDR3 protein is CASSRTVGANVLTF. CDR3 coding DNA: TGTGCCAGCAGTAGAACAGTCGGGGCCAACGTCCTGACTTTC.